Sequencing of this TCR beta chain was carried out in a study of control samples from healthy donors and cancer patients. Repertoires were generated with immunoSEQ multiplex PCR, while TCRdb's copy carries only in-frame clones and drops some. The repertoire holds 73,000 or so clones, roughly 87% seen once, with more than 3% in the top ten. Germline CDR1 is MNHEY and CDR2 is SVGAGI. The CDR3 spans 11 residues. V was pared by 10 bases and J by 7 bases, with 7 bases of the junction left unmatched. The clonotype comes from a woman between 50 and 59 years old in good health. Sequencing was done on a sample of blood. The chain links TRBV6-5 to TRBJ2-7, with 7 bases aligning to TRBD1. The CDR3 region has the DNA TGTGCCACCGGTAGGGGGCAAGAGCAGTACTTC. This gives the protein CATGRGQEQYF.